This T cell receptor beta chain is drawn from a study of T cell changes during pregnancy in multiple sclerosis. Germline V gives CDR1 MNHNS, CDR2 SASEGT. The CDR3 sequence is 15 residues long. V was clipped by 4 bases and J by 4 bases; unmatched bases: 2. This clone has just a few counts. Clones were read by immunoSEQ multiplex PCR, and TCRdb kept only the in-frame ones, dropping some. The sample shows under 35,000 clones, about 89% of them seen only once. The material sequenced was CD8+ T cells from peripheral blood mononuclear cells, taken before pregnancy. The TCR was taken from a female donor with multiple sclerosis, enrolled in a pregnancy study. The rearrangement links TRBV6-1 to TRBJ2-3; TRBD2 aligns across 13 bases. The CDR3 protein is CASSGTSGGPDTQYF. The CDR3 DNA sequence: TGTGCCAGCAGTGGGACTAGCGGGGGACCAGATACGCAGTATTTT.